The 18 T cell receptor beta chains below all came from one sample that was sequenced in a study of blood T cell repertoires in COVID-19. TCRdb's copy holds only in-frame clones and misses some; the assay was immunoSEQ multiplex PCR. This sample has roughly 240,000 clones, with approximately 85% found just once. What was sequenced was PBMCs or T cells enriched from blood (not recorded which). The receptor set was obtained from a woman in her forties or fifties with acute COVID-19.

This clone has only one observation. The chain recombines TRBV19 with TRBJ2-1, with 7 bases aligning to TRBD1. Per the germline V gene, CDR1 is LNHDA and CDR2 is SQIVND (reference sequence). The CDR3 consists of 14 residues. J gave up 4 bases and V 6 bases, and 6 bases lay outside the gene matches. This CDR3 reads CASRKNRGYNEQFF. DNA of the CDR3: TGTGCCAGTAGAAAAAACAGGGGTTACAATGAGCAGTTCTTC.

V usage is TRBV6-2 or TRBV6-3 and J usage is TRBJ2-2; 7 positions agree with TRBD2. Germline assignment: CDR1 MNHEY and CDR2 SVGEGT. CDR3 length: 17 residues. With 0 bases clipped from V and 0 bases from J, the junction kept 4 bases outside the gene matches. The CDR3 protein is CASSYSIREANTGELFF. The CDR3, as DNA: TGTGCCAGCAGTTACTCGATCCGGGAGGCGAACACCGGGGAGCTGTTTTTT.

In DNA, the CDR3 is TGTGCCAGTTTGACCTCGGGACAGAGTTATGGCTACACCTTC. It encodes CASLTSGQSYGYTF. This chain uses TRBV19 with TRBJ1-2; 7 positions match TRBD1. V shed 8 bases, J shed 5 bases, and the junction held 11 bases outside the gene matches. In germline, CDR1 is LNHDA, CDR2 SQIVND (reference sequence). CDR3 length: 14 residues.

The gene calls are TRBV7-2 and TRBJ2-6, with a weak D call TRBD1 (5 bases). The V gene's germline CDR1 is SGHTA and CDR2 FQGNSA. The germline V and J ends were trimmed by 8 bases and 0 bases, with 23 bases remaining between them. The CDR3 contains 19 residues. The DNA for the CDR3 is TGTGCCAGCGGCTCCTACCCTAAGACAGTCATCTCTGGGGCCAACGTCCTGACTTTC. Translation: CASGSYPKTVISGANVLTF.

The V gene is TRBV19, the J gene TRBJ1-1; no clear D gene. The V gene lost 11 bases and the J gene lost 0 bases, with 16 bases spanning the gap. The CDR3 consists of 14 residues. Germline assignment: CDR1 LNHDA and CDR2 SQIVND (reference sequence). The CDR3 bases are TGTGCCTCTTCCCTCGGGTTTCTGAACACTGAAGCTTTCTTT. Translated, it gives CASSLGFLNTEAFF.

This chain joins TRBV2 and TRBJ1-2, with D possibly matching TRBD1 (6 bases). V was trimmed by 11 bases and J by 6 bases, leaving 13 bases between them. CDR1 and CDR2 (germline): SNHLY, FYNNEI. The CDR3 has 11 residues. The CDR3 region is CAARAGDGYTF. For the CDR3, the DNA is TGTGCCGCAAGAGCAGGGGATGGCTACACCTTC.

The V call is TRBV6-5, the J call TRBJ2-1; D not resolved. Germline-derived CDR1 and CDR2 are MNHEY and SVGAGI. Deletions cut 5 bases from V and 1 base from J, with 9 bases between. The CDR3 contains 14 residues. The CDR3 protein is CASSPPGSYNEQFF. Written as DNA, the CDR3 is TGTGCCAGCAGTCCCCCCGGGTCCTACAATGAGCAGTTCTTC.

CDR3 in DNA: TGTGCCAGCAACCGGGGAGCAACTAATGAAAAACTGTTTTTT. Protein: CASNRGATNEKLFF. The J gene is TRBJ1-4, the V gene TRBV9; no firm D call. The CDR3 covers 14 residues. V dropped 6 bases and J dropped 0 bases, with 9 bases sitting between them. CDR1 is SGDLS, CDR2 YYNGEE, per germline.

The chain couples TRBV12-3 or TRBV12-4 to TRBJ1-2, with 7 bases matching TRBD1. The CDR3 is made up of 13 amino acids. J gave up 5 bases and V 5 bases, and 5 bases lay outside the gene matches. In DNA form, the CDR3 reads TGTGCCAGCAGTATAGGGACAGCTTATGGCTACACCTTC. It translates to CASSIGTAYGYTF.

This chain connects TRBV6-1 to TRBJ2-7, with D unresolved. Germline CDR1 and CDR2: MNHNS and SASEGT. The CDR3 is 11 amino acids. V was cut by 3 bases and J by 6 bases, with 6 bases left in between. CDR3 bases: TGTGCCAGCAGTGATCCTTCCGAGCAGTACTTC. Its protein is CASSDPSEQYF.

The J gene is TRBJ2-7, the V gene TRBV7-3, with D tentatively TRBD1 (6 bases). The V gene's germline CDR1 is SGHTA and CDR2 FQGTGA. The CDR3 spans 15 residues. Trimming removed 5 bases from V and 2 bases from J, with 16 bases in between. The CDR3 nucleotides read TGTGCCAGCAGCCCATCCGGACAGATAACCTACGAGCAGTACTTC. This codes for CASSPSGQITYEQYF.

V and J are TRBV30 and TRBJ1-4; D unclear. The length of the CDR3 is 14 residues. CDR1 is GTSNPN, CDR2 SVGIG, per germline (reference sequence). Trimming took off 4 bases at V and 7 bases at J, with 16 bases between the two ends. CDR3 sequence reads: CAWTRGTLGEKLFF. Here the CDR3 DNA reads TGTGCCTGGACCCGTGGTACTCTCGGTGAAAAACTGTTTTTT.

The chain uses TRBV7-9 and TRBJ2-7; 11 bases fit TRBD2. The CDR3 is 14 amino acids. Trimming took 5 bases from V and 6 from J; bases not matched to a gene: 6. Germline CDR1 is SEHNR and CDR2 is FQNEAQ (reference sequence). CDR3 nucleotides: TGTGCCAGCAGCCCGACTAGCGGGGAGCGCGAGCAGTACTTC. Translated: CASSPTSGEREQYF.

The sample holds one count of this clone. Other nucleotide sequences from this sample produce the same CDR3. The genes are TRBV10-3 and TRBJ1-2; 9 bases align to TRBD1. The ends lost 7 bases at V and 5 bases at J; junction bases unmatched: 8. Per germline, CDR1 ENHRY and CDR2 SYGVKD. This CDR3 is 14 amino acids long. CDR3 in DNA: TGTGCCATCACCCGGGACAGGGAGGGTTATGGCTACACCTTC. Its protein is CAITRDREGYGYTF.

The rearrangement links TRBV19 to TRBJ1-3; possible D gene TRBD1, 5 bases. The germline CDR1 and CDR2 sequences are LNHDA and SQIVND (reference sequence). The CDR3 runs 15 residues. Trimming left V 5 bases short and J 0 bases short, with 11 bases between. The CDR3 here is CASSSRQSSGNTIYF. CDR3 bases: TGTGCCAGTAGTTCGCGACAGTCCTCTGGAAACACCATATATTTT.

The rearrangement links TRBV4-3 to TRBJ1-2; no clear D. The germline V and J ends were trimmed by 1 base and 4 bases, with 10 bases remaining between them. The germline V gene has CDR1 LGHNA and CDR2 YSLEER. This CDR3 region has 14 residues. The CDR3 nucleotides read TGCGCCAGCAGCCAAGGTGGGCAGGTCTATGGCTACACCTTC. This encodes CASSQGGQVYGYTF.

The rearrangement links TRBV3-1 (or the pseudogene TRBV3-2) to TRBJ2-3; possibly TRBD1 for D (6 bases). Germline loops: CDR1 LGHDT, CDR2 YNNKEL (reference sequence). V gave up 1 base and J gave up 0 bases, with 8 bases separating them. The CDR3 loop spans 15 amino acids. This chain's CDR3 is CASSQGGHSTDTQYF. CDR3 coding DNA: TGTGCCAGCAGCCAAGGGGGACACAGCACAGATACGCAGTATTTT.

V and J are TRBV7-9 and TRBJ2-2, with D unclear. Trimming pared 1 base from V and 1 base from J, leaving 10 bases between. Looked up from germline, CDR1 is SEHNR and CDR2 is FQNEAQ (reference sequence). CDR3 length equals 16 residues. The CDR3: CASSLESLLNTGELFF. The CDR3 DNA reads TGTGCCAGCAGCTTAGAATCCCTCCTGAACACCGGGGAGCTGTTTTTT.